This passage covers 10 T cell receptor beta chains from one sample sequenced in a study of human T cells and chemical hapten exposure. TCRdb re-derived calls from the RACE reads in MiXCR, one entry per CDR3 protein. The repertoire consists of around 180,000 distinct CDR3 sequences, with around 30% occurring once and the leading ten covering under 3%. As for time point: pre-sensitization, week 0. Treatment indicated: therapeutic diphenylcyclopropenone sensitization with weekly scalp DPC. This sample comprised whole blood, obtained in connection with sensitization to the hapten diphenylcyclopropenone (DPC). The source is a woman aged 25 to 45 with alopecia areata. Some clones in this sample may be carry-over from other donors' samples.

The chain has TRBV20-1 and TRBJ2-1, with D unclear. The germline CDR1 and CDR2 sequences are DFQATT and SNEGSKA (reference sequence). V was cut by 8 bases and J by 4 bases, with 12 bases left in between. This CDR3 contains 12 residues. The CDR3 DNA follows: TGCAGTCCCCTAGGAGAATACAATGAGCAGTTCTTC. This gives the protein CSPLGEYNEQFF.

This chain uses TRBV20-1 with TRBJ1-2; D is unresolved. Germline CDR1 reads DFQATT; CDR2 reads SNEGSKA (reference sequence). The CDR3 has 13 amino acids. Trimming shortened V by 0 bases and J by 7 bases, and 12 bases separated the two germline ends. The CDR3 sequence: CSARDSKDRGYTF. CDR3 DNA sequence: TGCAGTGCTAGAGATTCGAAGGACCGTGGCTACACCTTC.

The rearrangement links TRBV28 to TRBJ1-2; no definite D call. The CDR3 length is 12 residues. V lost 5 bases to trimming and J lost 8 bases, with 12 bases between them. The V gene's germline CDR1 is MDHEN and CDR2 SYDVKM. CDR3 protein: CASSPSTRGYTF. CDR3 coding DNA: TGTGCCAGCAGTCCCAGCACAAGAGGCTACACCTTC.

The V call is TRBV6-1, the J call TRBJ2-1, with TRBD2 identical over 9 bases. The germline V gene has CDR1 MNHNS and CDR2 SASEGT. CDR3 length: 17 amino acids. The J segment lost 7 bases and the V segment lost 6 bases, leaving 16 bases of the junction unmatched. The CDR3: CASRDIAGESYLNEQFF. In DNA form, the CDR3 reads TGTGCCAGCAGGGATATAGCGGGGGAGAGTTATCTTAATGAGCAGTTCTTC.

This clonotype appeared many times. The chain joins TRBV29-1 to TRBJ2-5; D is unresolved. The CDR3 is made up of 12 amino acids. Germline loops: CDR1 SQVTM, CDR2 ANQGSEA. Trimming removed 6 bases from V and 1 base from J, with 9 bases in between. Written as DNA, the CDR3 is TGCAGCGTGGGTCAGACCCAAGAGACCCAGTACTTC. This codes for CSVGQTQETQYF.

The chain uses TRBV6-2 or TRBV6-3 and TRBJ2-5, with 12 nucleotides matching TRBD2. From germline, CDR1 is MNHEY and CDR2 SVGEGT. There are 15 residues in the CDR3. Trimming cost V 3 bases and J 4 bases; bases outside gene matches: 3. This CDR3 is CASSYGLAGRETQYF. CDR3 DNA: TGTGCCAGCAGTTATGGACTAGCGGGACGAGAGACCCAGTACTTC.

The sample holds a few counts of this clonotype. This chain joins TRBV7-2 and TRBJ2-1, with 9 bases that match TRBD1. V was clipped by 5 bases and J by 4 bases; unmatched bases: 6. The length of the CDR3 is 15 residues. CDR1 is SGHTA and CDR2 is FQGNSA in the germline V gene. The CDR3 reads CASSHPDRGYNEQFF. CDR3 nucleotides: TGTGCCAGCAGCCATCCGGACAGGGGTTACAATGAGCAGTTCTTC.

This clonotype was seen a handful of times. This chain connects TRBV4-2 to TRBJ2-7; the D gene is possibly TRBD1 (6 bases). In germline, CDR1 is LGHNA, CDR2 YNFKEQ. V was cut by 0 bases and J by 5 bases, with 11 bases left in between. This CDR3 has 14 amino acids. The CDR3, as DNA: TGTGCCAGCAGCCAAGAATCTTCAGGGGACGAGCAGTACTTC. This gives the protein CASSQESSGDEQYF.

The chain recombines TRBV4-3 with TRBJ1-1; 8 bases fit TRBD1. Trimming at V came to 0 bases and at J to 7 bases, leaving 7 bases not matched to a gene. Per germline, CDR1 LGHNA and CDR2 YSLEER. CDR3 length equals 15 residues. This CDR3 reads CASSQEDRGWNEAFF. CDR3 coding DNA: TGCGCCAGCAGCCAAGAAGACAGGGGATGGAATGAAGCTTTCTTT.

This clonotype was seen more than once but under ten times. V usage is TRBV2 and J usage is TRBJ2-7; 7 nucleotides agree with TRBD1. The V gene's germline CDR1 is SNHLY and CDR2 FYNNEI. Losses at the gene ends were 1 base for V and 6 bases for J; bases not matched to a gene: 9. The CDR3 contains 15 residues. The CDR3 DNA reads TGTGCCAGCAGTGAAGAGACAGGGTATCTTCCCGAGCAGTACTTC. It is translated as CASSEETGYLPEQYF.